This T cell receptor beta chain originates from a study of T cell changes during pregnancy in multiple sclerosis. The CDR3 sequence is 16 residues long. V was pared by 2 bases and J by 4 bases, with 4 bases of the junction left unmatched. The V gene's germline CDR1 is KGHSH and CDR2 LQKENI. Clones were read by immunoSEQ multiplex PCR, and TCRdb kept only the in-frame ones, dropping some. Of more than 70,000 clones listed, about 92% are singletons. This material consisted of peripheral blood, taken in the second trimester of pregnancy. The clonotype was recovered from a female donor with multiple sclerosis, enrolled in a pregnancy study. This chain links TRBV18 with TRBJ2-1; 11 bases align to TRBD1. The CDR3 region is CASSPGGQGAYNEQFF. As DNA, the CDR3 is TGTGCCAGCTCACCAGGAGGACAGGGGGCTTACAATGAGCAGTTCTTC.